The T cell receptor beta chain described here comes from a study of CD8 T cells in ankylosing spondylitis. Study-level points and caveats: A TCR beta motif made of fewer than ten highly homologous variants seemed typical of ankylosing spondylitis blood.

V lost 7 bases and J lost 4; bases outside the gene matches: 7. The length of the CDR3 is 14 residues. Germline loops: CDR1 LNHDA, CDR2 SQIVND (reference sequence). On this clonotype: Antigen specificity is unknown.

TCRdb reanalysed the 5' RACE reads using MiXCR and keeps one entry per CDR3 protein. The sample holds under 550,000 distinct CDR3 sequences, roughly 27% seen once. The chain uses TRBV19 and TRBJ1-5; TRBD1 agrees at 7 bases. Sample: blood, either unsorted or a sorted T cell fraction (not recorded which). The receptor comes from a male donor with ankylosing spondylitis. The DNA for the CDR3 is TGTGCCAGTACGAGGGGGCTTGGGAATCAGCCCCAGCATTTT. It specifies CASTRGLGNQPQHF.